These 26 T cell receptor beta chains came from one sample sequenced in a study of blood T cells in healthy people across ages. The authors ran a second PCR of about 6 to 11 cycles using a sample-barcoded 5' primer and a J-beta primer mix. TCRdb processed the 5' RACE reads anew with MiXCR; each CDR3 protein has one entry. The sample consists of hundreds of thousands of distinct CDR3 sequences, approximately 22% of them appearing once. The sample consisted of blood. The receptor set was obtained from a man between 65 and 79 years old in good health.

This chain joins TRBV5-1 and TRBJ2-6; TRBD1 might be the D (5 bases). This CDR3 has 16 amino acids. With 3 bases removed from V and 2 bases from J, the gap between germline ends came to 12 bases. Germline CDR1 SGHRS, CDR2 YFSETQ. DNA for the CDR3: TGCGCCAGCAGCTACCAGACAGTAGCTGGGGCCAACGTCCTGACTTTC. Amino acids: CASSYQTVAGANVLTF.

The chain is built from TRBV4-3 and TRBJ1-2; 8 bases line up with TRBD1. The V and J ends lost 4 bases and 10 bases, in that order; junction bases with no gene match: 14. Per germline, CDR1 LGHNA and CDR2 YSLEER. The CDR3 sequence is 15 residues long. The CDR3 region has the DNA TGCGCCAGCAGCCGATCTCGCTCTGGGGGACAGGACTACACCTTC. Its protein is CASSRSRSGGQDYTF.

This clonotype was observed a handful of times. Germline is not matched at one junction end, which may reflect a read error. This chain connects TRBV20-1 to TRBJ2-5; D is ambiguous. The CDR3 length is 14 residues. Looked up from germline, CDR1 is DFQATT and CDR2 is SNEGSKA (reference sequence). CDR3 DNA sequence: TGCAGTGCTAGGTCTAGTCTTGGGAACAATGAGCAGTCCTTC. Its translation: CSARSSLGNNEQSF.

The chain links TRBV7-7 to TRBJ2-5, with D perhaps matching TRBD1 (6 bases). In germline, CDR1 is SSHAT, CDR2 FNYEAQ (reference sequence). V was clipped by 1 base and J by 4 bases, with 10 bases between them. The CDR3 covers 14 residues. The CDR3 loop reads CASSLGQALETQYF. CDR3 in DNA: TGTGCCAGCAGCTTAGGACAGGCCCTAGAGACCCAGTACTTC.

The CDR3 region has the DNA TGCAGTGCTATTGTGCGAGCGGGAGCATCCTACAATGAGCAGTTCTTC. This codes for CSAIVRAGASYNEQFF. The chain couples TRBV20-1 to TRBJ2-1; 8 nucleotides line up with TRBD2. V lost 4 bases and J lost 1; bases outside the gene matches: 9. The CDR3 is made up of 16 amino acids. Per the germline V gene, CDR1 is DFQATT and CDR2 is SNEGSKA (reference sequence).

This clonotype was counted many times. The V gene is TRBV20-1, the J gene TRBJ1-4, with a tentative D call TRBD1 (5 bases). CDR3 length: 12 residues. Germline V gene data show CDR1 as DFQATT and CDR2 as SNEGSKA (reference sequence). Trimming cost V 6 bases and J 4 bases, with 9 bases left between them. CDR3 bases: TGCAGTGCATTTGACAGTAATGAAAAACTGTTTTTT. This translates into CSAFDSNEKLFF.

V gene TRBV5-1 combines with J gene TRBJ1-1; TRBD1 matches at 7 bases. J was trimmed by 3 bases and V by 6 bases; bases with no gene match: 8. Germline lookup yields CDR1 SGHRS and CDR2 YFSETQ. The CDR3 sequence is 14 residues long. The CDR3 loop is CASTFYDRDTEAFF. In DNA, the CDR3 is TGCGCCAGCACCTTCTACGACAGGGACACTGAAGCTTTCTTT.

The V call is TRBV4-1, the J call TRBJ1-2; the match to TRBD1 covers 12 bases. The germline V gene has CDR1 MGHRA and CDR2 YSYEKL. The CDR3 runs to 17 residues. J gave up 8 bases and V 1 base, and 11 bases lay outside the gene matches. The CDR3 loop reads CASSQVYMGQGAEGYTF. CDR3 DNA: TGCGCCAGCAGCCAAGTCTACATGGGACAGGGGGCGGAAGGCTACACCTTC.

This sequence joins TRBV6-1 and TRBJ1-5; perhaps TRBD1 as D (6 bases). CDR1 MNHNS and CDR2 SASEGT come from the germline V gene. V was cut by 9 bases and J by 3 bases, with 15 bases left in between. The CDR3 runs to 14 residues. CDR3 DNA sequence: TGTGCCAGTTCCGAACAGGGCTACAATCAGCCCCAGCATTTT. Protein sequence: CASSEQGYNQPQHF.

This clonotype was observed many times. The V call is TRBV7-6, the J call TRBJ2-7; TRBD1 might be the D (6 bases). The V end lost 3 bases, the J end lost 5 bases, and 8 bases lay between the germline ends. The V gene's germline CDR1 is SGHVS and CDR2 FNYEAQ. The CDR3 sequence is 12 residues long. The DNA for the CDR3 is TGTGCCAGCAGCTTCAGGGGCGACGAGCAGTACTTC. This codes for CASSFRGDEQYF.

In this sample, this clonotype turned up a few times. This rearrangement joins TRBV20-1 to TRBJ2-6; D remains unclear. CDR1 is DFQATT and CDR2 is SNEGSKA in the germline V gene (reference sequence). V lost 0 bases, J lost 1 base, and 7 bases lay in between. The CDR3 contains 15 residues. CDR3 in amino acids: CSARDRQSGANVLTF. In DNA form, the CDR3 reads TGCAGTGCTAGAGATCGCCAGTCTGGGGCCAACGTCCTGACTTTC.

The chain has TRBV25-1 and TRBJ2-1, with D perhaps matching TRBD2 (6 bases). Germline V gene sequence: CDR1 MGHDK, CDR2 SYGVNS. The CDR3 is made up of 13 amino acids. V gave up 1 base and J gave up 11 bases, with 12 bases separating them. CDR3 sequence: CASSESVLAQQFF. The CDR3 nucleotides are TGTGCCAGCAGTGAATCCGTACTAGCCCAGCAGTTCTTC.

J is TRBJ2-1 and V is TRBV9; D gene ambiguous. CDR1 is SGDLS and CDR2 is YYNGEE in the germline V gene. The length of the CDR3 is 12 residues. V was trimmed by 0 bases and J by 7 bases, leaving 5 bases between them. In DNA, the CDR3 is TGTGCCAGCAGCGTAGTGGCAAATGAGCAGTTCTTC. Translation: CASSVVANEQFF.

The chain is built from TRBV5-1 and TRBJ1-2; D is perhaps TRBD1 (5 bases). Trimming left V 0 bases short and J 6 bases short, with 9 bases between. The V gene's germline CDR1 is SGHRS and CDR2 YFSETQ. This CDR3 spans 13 amino acids. The CDR3 sequence is CASSLDGGNGYTF. CDR3 nucleotide sequence: TGCGCCAGCAGCTTGGACGGGGGAAATGGCTACACCTTC. Drawing the rest from reference TRBV5-1 and TRBJ1-2, the complete variable domain is KAGVTQTPRYLIKTRGQQVTLSCSPISGHRSVSWYQQTPGQGLQFLFEYFSETQRNKGNFPGRFSGRQFSNSRSEMNVSTLELGDSALYLCASSLDGGNGYTFGSGTRLTVV.

The genes are TRBV29-1 and TRBJ1-4; a weak D match, TRBD1 (5 bases). CDR1 is SQVTM and CDR2 is ANQGSEA in the germline V gene. V was pared by 6 bases and J by 12 bases, with 26 bases between. The length of the CDR3 is 15 residues. The DNA for the CDR3 is TGCAGCGTGATAGGGACCTTGTCAACCCAAGGGGAACTGTTTTTT. It is translated as CSVIGTLSTQGELFF.

This clonotype was observed a handful of times. The CDR3 sequence is CAISGTSADTQYF. CDR3 coding DNA: TGTGCCATCAGCGGGACTAGCGCGGATACGCAGTATTTT. The gene calls are TRBV10-3 and TRBJ2-3, with TRBD2 matching over 10 bases. From germline, CDR1 is ENHRY and CDR2 SYGVKD. After removal of 6 bases from V and 6 bases from J, the junction contained 3 bases not matched to a gene. There are 13 residues in the CDR3.

The V gene is TRBV12-3 or TRBV12-4, the J gene TRBJ2-3; 7 nucleotides line up with TRBD2. The CDR3 is 14 residues long. V was clipped by 4 bases and J by 0 bases; unmatched bases: 1. DNA for the CDR3: TGTGCCAGCAGTTGCGGGGGTAGCACAGATACGCAGTATTTT. Its translation is CASSCGGSTDTQYF.

The chain joins TRBV2 to TRBJ2-3; D possibly uses TRBD1 or TRBD2 (5 bases each). Trimming took off 3 bases at V and 4 bases at J, with 23 bases between the two ends. CDR1 SNHLY and CDR2 FYNNEI come from the germline V gene. The CDR3 has 18 amino acids. CDR3 loop: CASSDLLPGTLAPDTQYF. DNA of the CDR3: TGTGCCAGCAGTGATCTGCTCCCCGGGACCCTGGCACCAGATACGCAGTATTTT.

The J gene is TRBJ1-1, the V gene TRBV12-3 or TRBV12-4; D gene uncertain. This CDR3 has 13 residues. V lost 7 bases and J lost 5, with 14 bases in between. CDR3 nucleotides: TGTGCCAGCACCCCTCAGAGTGTAACTGAAGCTTTCTTT. It yields the protein CASTPQSVTEAFF.

V and J are TRBV5-1 and TRBJ1-1; perhaps TRBD1 as D (6 bases). Germline CDR1 SGHRS, CDR2 YFSETQ. Trimming shortened V by 4 bases and J by 2 bases, and 21 bases separated the two germline ends. The CDR3 length is 17 residues. CDR3 residues: CASSPTGGLRGNTEAFF. The DNA for the CDR3 is TGCGCCAGCAGCCCCACCGGGGGGCTACGAGGTAACACTGAAGCTTTCTTT.

The V call is TRBV15, the J call TRBJ2-5, with unresolved D. In germline, CDR1 is LNHNV, CDR2 YYDKDF (reference sequence). V shed 0 bases and J shed 3 bases, with 11 bases lying between them. The CDR3 is made up of 15 amino acids. CDR3 in DNA: TGTGCCACCAGCAGAGATCGTAGGGTTGAAGAGACCCAGTACTTC. This codes for CATSRDRRVEETQYF.

This chain uses TRBV20-1 with TRBJ2-3; D remains unclear. From germline, CDR1 is DFQATT and CDR2 SNEGSKA (reference sequence). With 5 bases removed from V and 1 base from J, the gap between germline ends came to 10 bases. This CDR3 region has 13 residues. In DNA, the CDR3 is TGCAGTGCTCAGATAGGCGGCACAGATACGCAGTATTTT. It is translated as CSAQIGGTDTQYF.

The V call is TRBV5-1, the J call TRBJ1-2, with D hard to call. Trimming shortened V by 2 bases and J by 1 base, and 9 bases separated the two germline ends. This CDR3 comprises 14 residues. Per the germline V gene, CDR1 is SGHRS and CDR2 is YFSETQ. The CDR3 region has the DNA TGCGCCAGCAGCTTTGAGAGATTTAACTATGGCTACACCTTC. Encoded protein: CASSFERFNYGYTF.

The chain couples TRBV3-1 to TRBJ2-7; D gene unclear. CDR1 and CDR2 (germline): LGHDT, YNNKEL (reference sequence). The CDR3 extends over 13 amino acids. The V gene lost 6 bases and the J gene lost 1 base, with 10 bases spanning the gap. CDR3 sequence reads: CASSEVESYEQYF. In DNA form, the CDR3 reads TGTGCCAGCAGTGAAGTTGAGTCCTACGAGCAGTACTTC.

The table lists this clonotype with a few counts. V is TRBV5-1 and J is TRBJ1-1, with D maybe TRBD1 (5 bases). Germline V lookup: CDR1 SGHRS, CDR2 YFSETQ. Trimming pared 0 bases from V and 2 bases from J, leaving 8 bases between. This CDR3 has 14 amino acids. The CDR3 DNA reads TGCGCCAGCAGCTTGGTGACAGTTAACACTGAAGCTTTCTTT. This codes for CASSLVTVNTEAFF.

This clonotype was seen more than once but under ten times. J is TRBJ2-5 and V is TRBV11-2; D gene unclear. The CDR3 loop spans 14 amino acids. CDR1 SGHAT and CDR2 FQNNGV come from the germline V gene. V lost 5 bases and J lost 2, with 12 bases in between. The CDR3 spells CASSKQPTQETQYF. In DNA form, the CDR3 reads TGTGCCAGCAGCAAGCAGCCTACTCAAGAGACCCAGTACTTC.